This T cell receptor beta chain was found in a study of Graves' ophthalmopathy and Graves' hyperthyroidism. This clonotype was counted ten times or more. Its antigen is not identified. TCR beta CDR3 regions were amplified from RNA transcripts. Second-round multiplex PCR came after a first-round RT-PCR that employed HTBI primers. Each CDR3 protein gets one entry after TCRdb re-called the multiplex PCR reads with MiXCR. The sample holds hundreds of thousands of distinct CDR3 sequences; 20% to 25% are singletons and the top ten take approximately 3%. This CDR3 region has 17 residues. Germline values: CDR1 DFQATT, CDR2 SNEGSKA (reference sequence). Losses at the gene ends were 6 bases for V and 3 bases for J; bases not matched to a gene: 16. Study results and limitations: The study's model predicted ophthalmopathy progression at about 64% sensitivity and 72% to 75% specificity. The authors also found most expanded thyroid clonotypes above 0.001 frequency in blood. A 13-signature model separated ophthalmopathy from stable hyperthyroidism, reaching around 88% sensitivity and 80% to 83% specificity cross-validated.

The TCR was taken from a woman in her late teens or twenties with stable Graves' hyperthyroidism. The chain links TRBV20-1 to TRBJ2-2; 7 nucleotides agree with TRBD2. Sequencing was performed on peripheral blood. The CDR3 sequence is CSAGRPHGRFDTGELFF. The CDR3 DNA reads as TGCAGTGCCGGCCGCCCGCACGGGAGGTTCGACACCGGGGAGCTGTTTTTT.